The TCR beta chain described here comes from a study of T cell responses to AZD1222 COVID-19 vaccine. Measured with immunoSEQ multiplex PCR; TCRdb has only the in-frame clones, and not every one. The sample consists of 82,000 or so clones, 90% of them appearing once. The CDR3 extends over 15 amino acids. Trimming took 3 bases from V and 0 from J, leaving 13 bases between them. The V gene's germline CDR1 is SGDLS and CDR2 YYNGEE. Here the sequenced sample was peripheral blood, taken on day 0 of AZD1222 vaccination. This TCR was sampled from an adult in good health. V and J are TRBV9 and TRBJ2-7; D remains unclear. The CDR3 DNA reads as TGTGCCAGCAGCGCAGGCTTATTACGCTCCTACGAGCAGTACTTC. Translation gives CASSAGLLRSYEQYF.